A single sample gave rise to the 10 T cell receptor beta chains below, sequenced in a study of T cell repertoires in cytomegalovirus infection. Each CDR3 protein is one row after TCRdb ran MiXCR on the reads. Of roughly 100,000 distinct CDR3 sequences in the sample, more than 15% were seen once. The specimen was PBMCs. These receptors all come from a human donor in good health (CMV status not recorded). Some clones in this sample may be carry-over from other donors' samples.

This clonotype was seen many times. V is TRBV7-9 and J is TRBJ1-5; D unresolved. Germline CDR1 SEHNR, CDR2 FQNEAQ (reference sequence). V lost 0 bases and J lost 3, with 12 bases in between. The CDR3 is 16 amino acids. The CDR3 loop is CASSLAVTGTNQPQHF. CDR3 DNA: TGTGCCAGCAGCTTAGCCGTCACTGGTACCAATCAGCCCCAGCATTTT.

The sample holds a few counts of this clonotype. The chain has TRBV14 and TRBJ1-3, with 7 bases identical to TRBD1. V trimming: 1 base; J trimming: 4 bases; junction bases outside the gene matches: 1. Germline V CDR1 and CDR2: SGHDN, FVKESK. The CDR3 contains 14 residues. CDR3 in amino acids: CASSQGGGGNTIYF. CDR3 bases: TGTGCCAGCAGCCAAGGAGGGGGCGGAAACACCATATATTTT.

This clonotype has a count of ten or more. The DNA is omitted, as the CDR3 cannot be located on it reliably, and the CDR3 follows TCRdb's listing. This chain uses TRBV7-2 with TRBJ2-5; the table calls TRBD1, which could not be checked here. Germline V gene lookup returns CDR1 SGHTA and CDR2 FQGNSA. A total of 17 residues make up the CDR3, ends included. CDR3 region: CASSSQGSAPGRKTQYF.

This clonotype has a count of ten or more. V is TRBV7-8 and J is TRBJ2-7, with 8 nucleotides matching TRBD1. Germline CDR1 and CDR2: SGHVS and FQNEAQ. CDR3 length equals 15 residues. V shed 7 bases, J shed 3 bases, and the junction held 11 bases outside the gene matches. As DNA, the CDR3 is TGTGCCAGCACCATTCGACCGGGACAGGTCTACGAGCAGTACTTC. As protein: CASTIRPGQVYEQYF.

The chain employs TRBV30 and TRBJ1-1; D call uncertain. The CDR3 has 17 amino acids. Germline lookup yields CDR1 GTSNPN and CDR2 SVGIG (reference sequence). V lost 0 bases and J lost 3, with 20 bases in between. The DNA of the CDR3 is TGTGCCTGGAGTGTTCCCACCTTCGACATACATCACACTGAAGCTTTCTTT. Its protein product is CAWSVPTFDIHHTEAFF.

This clonotype was seen ten or more times. This chain connects TRBV29-1 to TRBJ2-5; TRBD1 matches 8 bases. The CDR3 covers 17 residues. Germline CDR1 reads SQVTM; CDR2 reads ANQGSEA. V was clipped by 2 bases and J by 0 bases; unmatched bases: 11. The CDR3 reads CSVEMIGQGANQETQYF. CDR3 coding DNA: TGCAGCGTTGAAATGATAGGGCAGGGGGCCAACCAAGAGACCCAGTACTTC. Full variable domain (missing parts from reference TRBV29-1 and TRBJ2-5): SAVISQKPSRDICQRGTSLTIQCQVDSQVTMMFWYRQQPGQSLTLIATANQGSEATYESGFVIDKFPISRPNLTFSTLTVSNMSPEDSSIYLCSVEMIGQGANQETQYFGPGTRLLVL.

Turning to this clonotype: This may be a read error, as it is one base from a much larger clone. The chain joins TRBV7-6 to TRBJ2-5; 12 nucleotides match TRBD2. CDR1 and CDR2 (germline): SGHVS, FNYEAQ. The CDR3 is 17 amino acids. The CDR3 sequence is CAGSFLGGLAGRETQYF. CDR3 DNA sequence: TGTGCCGGCAGCTTCCTCGGAGGACTAGCGGGGCGCGAGACCCAGTACTTC.

This clonotype has at least ten counts. V usage is TRBV7-2 and J usage is TRBJ1-3, with 7 nucleotides matching TRBD1. The J segment lost 1 base and the V segment lost 5 bases, leaving 11 bases of the junction unmatched. The germline V gene encodes CDR1 SGHTA and CDR2 FQGNSA. The CDR3 runs to 17 residues. This CDR3 reads CASSISQGGVSGNTIYF. Here the CDR3 DNA reads TGTGCCAGCAGCATTAGCCAGGGGGGGGTTTCTGGAAACACCATATATTTT.

Ten or more counts support this clonotype. CDR3 sequence (DNA): TGTGCCAGCAGCTTATCGACAGGAGTGCAAGAGACCCAGTACTTC. This gives the protein CASSLSTGVQETQYF. The V and J genes are TRBV7-2 and TRBJ2-5, with TRBD1 as a possible D gene (6 bases). CDR3 length: 15 residues. V shed 2 bases and J shed 2 bases, with 12 bases lying between them. From germline, CDR1 is SGHTA and CDR2 FQGNSA.

The sample holds a few counts of this clonotype. The V gene is TRBV20-1, the J gene TRBJ2-1; D might be TRBD1 or TRBD2, each matching 6 bases. V lost 0 bases, J lost 5 bases, and 14 bases lay in between. Germline V CDR1 and CDR2: DFQATT, SNEGSKA (reference sequence). CDR3 length: 15 residues. The CDR3 DNA reads as TGCAGTGCTAGAGAAAGGGGGGTCGGAGACAATGAGCAGTTCTTC. The encoded protein is CSARERGVGDNEQFF.